Shown below are 24 T cell receptor beta chains from a single sample sequenced in a study of T cell responses to AZD1222 COVID-19 vaccine. Only in-frame clones appear in the TCRdb table, and some are missing; sequencing was by immunoSEQ multiplex PCR. The data contain approximately 150,000 clones, over 90% of them singletons. Sequences were derived from peripheral blood, sampled on day 0 of AZD1222 vaccination. These receptors all stem from an adult in good health.

This rearrangement joins TRBV6-2 or TRBV6-3 to TRBJ2-5, with TRBD2 identical over 12 bases. Germline V gene lookup returns CDR1 MNHEY and CDR2 SVGEGT. V was pared by 4 bases and J by 2 bases, with 5 bases of the junction left unmatched. There are 16 residues in the CDR3. CDR3 protein: CASSFGLAGPQETQYF. CDR3 nucleotide sequence: TGTGCCAGCAGTTTTGGACTAGCGGGGCCTCAAGAGACCCAGTACTTC.

The chain carries TRBV7-3 and TRBJ2-1; 8 nucleotides line up with TRBD2. CDR1 is SGHTA and CDR2 is FQGTGA in the germline V gene. J gave up 1 base and V 5 bases, and 7 bases lay outside the gene matches. The CDR3 extends over 16 amino acids. The CDR3 here is CASSPWAGGSYNEQFF. The CDR3 bases are TGTGCCAGCAGCCCATGGGCGGGAGGTTCCTACAATGAGCAGTTCTTC.

The J gene is TRBJ1-4, the V gene TRBV12-3 or TRBV12-4; D gene uncertain. CDR3 length: 12 residues. The germline V and J ends were trimmed by 7 bases and 8 bases, with 11 bases remaining between them. The CDR3 protein is CASNRLLEKLFF. In DNA form, the CDR3 reads TGTGCCAGCAATCGACTCCTCGAAAAACTGTTTTTT.

The rearrangement links TRBV7-9 to TRBJ1-3, with D possibly TRBD1 on 6 matching bases. The CDR3 has 14 amino acids. Germline V CDR1 and CDR2: SEHNR, FQNEAQ (reference sequence). V was cut by 4 bases and J by 2 bases, with 9 bases left in between. CDR3 DNA sequence: TGTGCCAGCAGCTCCAGGGGCGCTGGAAACACCATATATTTT. This translates into CASSSRGAGNTIYF.

The chain uses TRBV11-3 and TRBJ1-3; 9 nucleotides agree with TRBD1. The J segment lost 4 bases and the V segment lost 5 bases, leaving 6 bases of the junction unmatched. The CDR3 is made up of 15 amino acids. Germline loops: CDR1 SGHNT, CDR2 YENEEA. CDR3 sequence reads: CASSTRTGAGNTIYF. The CDR3 nucleotides are TGTGCCAGCAGCACGCGGACAGGGGCAGGAAACACCATATATTTT. The full variable domain, with the rest looked up from reference TRBV11-3 and TRBJ1-3, is EAGVVQSPRYKIIEKKQPVAFWCNPISGHNTLYWYLQNLGQGPELLIRYENEEAVDDSQLPKDRFSAERLKGVDSTLKIQPAELGDSAVYLCASSTRTGAGNTIYFGEGSWLTVV.

The gene calls are TRBV10-3 and TRBJ2-2; 13 bases match TRBD2. Germline trimming cut 4 bases from V and 6 bases from J; bases unmatched to any gene: 8. Germline V gene data show CDR1 as ENHRY and CDR2 as SYGVKD. The CDR3 is 17 residues long. DNA of the CDR3: TGTGCCATCAGTGGGACTAGCGGGGGCCGGGGAGCCGGGGAGCTGTTTTTT. Its translation is CAISGTSGGRGAGELFF.

The gene calls are TRBV9 and TRBJ2-7, with 10 bases that match TRBD1. The CDR3 sequence is 15 residues long. The trim removed 3 bases at V and 4 bases at J, leaving 7 bases unmatched. Germline values: CDR1 SGDLS, CDR2 YYNGEE. The CDR3 DNA sequence: TGTGCCAGCAGCGCGACGTCGGACAGGGGGTACGAGCAGTACTTC. Amino acid sequence: CASSATSDRGYEQYF.

The chain employs TRBV21-1 and TRBJ1-3. TRBV21-1 constitutes a pseudogene. The length of the CDR3 is 14 residues. CDR3 in amino acids: CASGRSGKLNTIYF. For the CDR3, the DNA is TGTGCCAGCGGCCGCAGTGGAAAATTAAACACCATATATTTT.

The chain links TRBV3-1 (or the pseudogene TRBV3-2) to TRBJ1-6, with a weak D call TRBD1 (6 bases). The CDR3 length is 15 residues. The V gene lost 4 bases and the J gene lost 9 bases, with 16 bases spanning the gap. The germline CDR1 and CDR2 sequences are LGHDT and YNNKEL (reference sequence). CDR3 loop: CASSPVGKGGSPLHF. CDR3 bases: TGTGCCAGCAGCCCCGTCGGCAAGGGGGGTTCACCCCTCCACTTT.

This clone appeared once. V and J are TRBV4-2 and TRBJ2-3; no clear D gene. The CDR3 covers 16 residues. CDR1 and CDR2 from the germline V gene are LGHNA and YNFKEQ. With 0 bases removed from V and 6 bases from J, the gap between germline ends came to 16 bases. As DNA, the CDR3 is TGTGCCAGCAGCCAAGATCAGAATAGGCGATCCGATACGCAGTATTTT. It encodes CASSQDQNRRSDTQYF.

The genes are TRBV19 and TRBJ2-1; 8 positions agree with TRBD2. V shed 0 bases, J shed 7 bases, and the junction held 5 bases outside the gene matches. The CDR3 spans 15 residues. CDR1 and CDR2 from the germline V gene are LNHDA and SQIVND (reference sequence). CDR3 in DNA: TGTGCCAGTAGTATAGAAGCGGGAGAAAGGAATGAGCAGTTCTTC. Translated, it gives CASSIEAGERNEQFF.

The chain employs TRBV5-1 and TRBJ2-1, with 15 bases identical to TRBD2. The CDR3 loop spans 19 amino acids. Losses at the gene ends were 4 bases for V and 3 bases for J; bases not matched to a gene: 11. Looked up from germline, CDR1 is SGHRS and CDR2 is YFSETQ. The CDR3 nucleotides are TGCGCCAGCAGCCGGTGGGGAGGGACTAGCGGGGGGAACTACAATGAGCAGTTCTTC. It translates to CASSRWGGTSGGNYNEQFF. The full variable domain, with the rest looked up from reference TRBV5-1 and TRBJ2-1, is KAGVTQTPRYLIKTRGQQVTLSCSPISGHRSVSWYQQTPGQGLQFLFEYFSETQRNKGNFPGRFSGRQFSNSRSEMNVSTLELGDSALYLCASSRWGGTSGGNYNEQFFGPGTRLTVL.

This clone came up once. V is TRBV25-1 and J is TRBJ2-7, with D possibly called TRBD1 or TRBD2 (7 bases each). The CDR3 loop spans 17 amino acids. The germline CDR1 and CDR2 sequences are MGHDK and SYGVNS. Trimming left V 6 bases short and J 4 bases short, with 25 bases between. The CDR3 region has the DNA TGTGCCAGCAGCGCGGGAGCGGGGACAGAAAGAGGGTACGAGCAGTACTTC. Protein product: CASSAGAGTERGYEQYF.

In this sample, this clone turned up a few times. The chain links TRBV9 to TRBJ1-3, with D possibly TRBD1 on 5 matching bases. CDR3 size: 17 residues. Trimming stripped 4 bases from V and 9 bases from J, with 26 bases between. CDR1 SGDLS and CDR2 YYNGEE come from the germline V gene. DNA for the CDR3: TGTGCCAGCAGCCTAGGAGGGACTCCCGATCTCGCGGGCACCATATATTTT. The encoded protein is CASSLGGTPDLAGTIYF.

The chain couples TRBV6-5 to TRBJ1-2; TRBD1 is a possible D gene (6 bases). Germline V gives CDR1 MNHEY, CDR2 SVGAGI. Trimming removed 0 bases at V and 8 bases at J, with 16 bases between. The CDR3 spans 15 residues. Here the CDR3 DNA reads TGTGCCAGCAGTTACTCGGCGCAGGGGATAGAGGGCTACACCTTC. Protein product: CASSYSAQGIEGYTF.

V and J are TRBV2 and TRBJ1-5; 9 bases map to TRBD1. The V and J ends lost 6 bases and 3 bases, in that order; junction bases with no gene match: 3. This CDR3 comprises 14 residues. CDR1 is SNHLY, CDR2 FYNNEI, per germline. The CDR3 sequence is CASSRTGVNQPQHF. As DNA, the CDR3 is TGTGCCAGCAGCCGGACAGGGGTCAATCAGCCCCAGCATTTT.

This clone has just a few counts. The V call is TRBV7-9, the J call TRBJ1-3; TRBD1 might be the D (6 bases). Germline values: CDR1 SEHNR, CDR2 FQNEAQ (reference sequence). The CDR3 is 12 residues long. CDR3 residues: CAYGTPGNTIYF. CDR3 nucleotide sequence: TGTGCATACGGGACACCCGGAAACACCATATATTTT.

The V call is TRBV29-1, the J call TRBJ2-3, with D perhaps assigned TRBD1 or TRBD2 (7 bases each). The length of the CDR3 is 14 residues. Germline-derived CDR1 and CDR2 are SQVTM and ANQGSEA. The germline V and J ends were trimmed by 6 bases and 4 bases, with 17 bases remaining between them. For the CDR3, the DNA is TGCAGCGTGGCTATGGGGGGGACAGCAGATACGCAGTATTTT. Its translation: CSVAMGGTADTQYF.

This clone is a singleton in its sample. J is TRBJ1-6 and V is TRBV24-1; no clear D gene. V was shortened by 7 bases and J by 7 bases, with 4 bases between the two germline ends. This CDR3 is 11 amino acids long. Germline V lookup: CDR1 KGHDR, CDR2 SFDVKD. CDR3 nucleotide sequence: TGTGCCACCAGAGAGAATTCACCCCTCCACTTT. It yields the protein CATRENSPLHF.

The chain carries TRBV5-1 and TRBJ1-4; D not certain. Trimming stripped 4 bases from V and 4 bases from J, with 14 bases between. This CDR3 is built from 15 residues. Germline lookup yields CDR1 SGHRS and CDR2 YFSETQ. The CDR3 nucleotides read TGCGCCAGCAGCAAGGACGGAGGTTTTAATGAAAAACTGTTTTTT. Translating it yields CASSKDGGFNEKLFF. Full variable domain (rest looked up from reference TRBV5-1 and TRBJ1-4): KAGVTQTPRYLIKTRGQQVTLSCSPISGHRSVSWYQQTPGQGLQFLFEYFSETQRNKGNFPGRFSGRQFSNSRSEMNVSTLELGDSALYLCASSKDGGFNEKLFFGSGTQLSVL.

This rearrangement joins TRBV6-5 to TRBJ2-5; no firm D call. The CDR3 is 13 residues long. Germline V gene data show CDR1 as MNHEY and CDR2 as SVGAGI. The V and J ends lost 2 bases and 5 bases respectively, with 9 bases between them. The CDR3 reads CASSYRGFETQYF. DNA of the CDR3: TGTGCCAGCAGTTACAGAGGATTCGAGACCCAGTACTTC.

The chain carries TRBV7-3 and TRBJ1-2; D gene unclear. Deletions cut 2 bases from V and 6 bases from J, with 19 bases between. There are 16 residues in the CDR3. CDR1 is SGHTA, CDR2 FQGTGA, per germline. CDR3 DNA sequence: TGTGCCAGCAGCTTAGGCCCGGATTGGACCCTTGATGGCTACACCTTC. Residues: CASSLGPDWTLDGYTF.

The chain recombines TRBV9 with TRBJ2-2; 9 bases align to TRBD2. J was trimmed by 8 bases and V by 0 bases; bases with no gene match: 11. Germline CDR1 reads SGDLS; CDR2 reads YYNGEE. The CDR3 has 17 residues. As DNA, the CDR3 is TGTGCCAGCAGCGTAGTCGGGGGACTAGCAGTCGGAGGGGAGCTGTTTTTT. Protein: CASSVVGGLAVGGELFF.

The V and J genes are TRBV19 and TRBJ2-7; 12 bases match TRBD1. The CDR3 totals 15 residues. V lost 6 bases and J lost 1; bases outside the gene matches: 4. Germline V gene sequence: CDR1 LNHDA, CDR2 SQIVND (reference sequence). Here the CDR3 DNA reads TGTGCCAGTAGCGGGACAGGGGGCGTTTCCTACGAGCAGTACTTC. As protein: CASSGTGGVSYEQYF.